These 19 T cell receptor beta chains originate from one sample sequenced in a study of CD4 T cells in relation to SARS-CoV-2 and coronaviruses. The unexposed donors gave CD4+ T cells in about 2011-2019, prior to COVID-19. The cells were cultured for about ten days before CD4+ T cells were isolated. Only in-frame clones appear in the TCRdb table, and some are missing; sequencing was by immunoSEQ multiplex PCR. The sample lists about 20,000 clones, 66% seen once, with around 10% in the top ten. Their antigen targets remain unknown. The sequenced sample was CD4+ T cells from PBMCs, cultured in vitro. These receptors were obtained from a human donor in good health.

The J gene is TRBJ2-7, the V gene TRBV7-2, with 10 bases that match TRBD2. There are 16 residues in the CDR3. With V trimmed by 7 bases and J by 3 bases, 12 bases remained unmatched. Germline V gene data show CDR1 as SGHTA and CDR2 as FQGNSA. The CDR3 loop reads CASTPGGGLAIYEQYF. In DNA, the CDR3 is TGTGCCAGCACCCCCGGCGGGGGACTAGCGATCTACGAGCAGTACTTC.

This clone was counted a few times. The chain combines TRBV5-1 with TRBJ2-3; 8 positions match TRBD1. With V trimmed by 0 bases and J by 5 bases, 2 bases remained unmatched. The germline CDR1 and CDR2 sequences are SGHRS and YFSETQ. This CDR3 comprises 14 residues. The CDR3 nucleotides are TGCGCCAGCAGCTTGGGACAGGGGCGAGATACGCAGTATTTT. This encodes CASSLGQGRDTQYF.

The CDR3 reads CAWSISRLGGYTF. For the CDR3, the DNA is TGTGCCTGGAGTATTTCCCGCTTAGGTGGCTACACCTTC. The J gene is TRBJ1-2, the V gene TRBV30; no reliable D call. CDR3 size: 13 residues. Germline values: CDR1 GTSNPN, CDR2 SVGIG (reference sequence). Deletions cut 2 bases from V and 7 bases from J, with 14 bases between.

V is TRBV11-1 and J is TRBJ2-1; TRBD2 matches at 10 bases. There are 15 residues in the CDR3. The V gene end was trimmed by 2 bases and the J gene end by 4 bases; junction bases not matched to a gene: 2. Germline values: CDR1 SGHAT, CDR2 FQDESV (reference sequence). The CDR3 DNA reads TGTGCCAGCAGCTTAACTAGCGGGAATTACAATGAGCAGTTCTTC. Translating it yields CASSLTSGNYNEQFF. The complete variable domain, with remaining parts taken from reference TRBV11-1 and TRBJ2-1, reads EAEVAQSPRYKITEKSQAVAFWCDPISGHATLYWYRQILGQGPELLVQFQDESVVDDSQLPKDRFSAERLKGVDSTLKIQPAELGDSAMYLCASSLTSGNYNEQFFGPGTRLTVL.

The V gene is TRBV28, the J gene TRBJ1-1, with unresolved D. Germline values: CDR1 MDHEN, CDR2 SYDVKM. The CDR3 covers 12 residues. Trimming removed 10 bases at V and 0 bases at J, with 9 bases between. The CDR3 DNA reads as TGTGCCATCAGGAGCTTGAACACTGAAGCTTTCTTT. Protein product: CAIRSLNTEAFF. The full variable domain, completed using reference TRBV28 and TRBJ1-1, is DVKVTQSSRYLVKRTGEKVFLECVQDMDHENMFWYRQDPGLGLRLIYFSYDVKMKEKGDIPEGYSVSREKKERFSLILESASTNQTSMYLCAIRSLNTEAFFGQGTRLTVV.

CDR3 sequence (DNA): TGCGCCAGCAGCCCCCAGGGAGGTGACACCATATATTTT. Its protein product is CASSPQGGDTIYF. The rearrangement uses TRBV5-1 and TRBJ1-3; a possible D gene is TRBD1 (5 bases). With 4 bases removed from V and 8 bases from J, the gap between germline ends came to 13 bases. The CDR3 has 13 amino acids. Germline loops: CDR1 SGHRS, CDR2 YFSETQ. Full variable domain (missing parts from reference TRBV5-1 and TRBJ1-3): KAGVTQTPRYLIKTRGQQVTLSCSPISGHRSVSWYQQTPGQGLQFLFEYFSETQRNKGNFPGRFSGRQFSNSRSEMNVSTLELGDSALYLCASSPQGGDTIYFGEGSWLTVV.

The chain links TRBV7-9 to TRBJ1-4; 9 nucleotides match TRBD1. Germline lookup yields CDR1 SEHNR and CDR2 FQNEAQ (reference sequence). Trimming at V came to 3 bases and at J to 5 bases, leaving 4 bases not matched to a gene. This CDR3 is 15 amino acids long. In DNA form, the CDR3 reads TGTGCCAGCAGCTTGGGGGACAGGGAGAATGAAAAACTGTTTTTT. Encoded protein: CASSLGDRENEKLFF.

The chain carries TRBV29-1 and TRBJ2-7; the match to TRBD1 covers 9 bases. After removal of 7 bases from V and 5 bases from J, the junction contained 6 bases not matched to a gene. Germline CDR1 SQVTM, CDR2 ANQGSEA. The CDR3 is 12 residues long. The CDR3 loop reads CSGGDRVHEQYF. CDR3 sequence (DNA): TGCAGCGGTGGGGACAGGGTTCACGAGCAGTACTTC.

The chain uses TRBV6-5 and TRBJ2-2, with TRBD1 matching 8 bases. The CDR3 totals 15 residues. V shed 8 bases and J 4 bases; nucleotides not matched to a gene: 9. Looked up from germline, CDR1 is MNHEY and CDR2 is SVGAGI. The CDR3 DNA reads as TGTGCCAGCTTCCCGGGGACAGGAGTCACCGGGGAGCTGTTTTTT. Translation: CASFPGTGVTGELFF.

This rearrangement joins TRBV10-3 to TRBJ2-7; the match to TRBD1 covers 9 bases. V dropped 9 bases and J dropped 5; count of bases not matched to a gene: 11. This CDR3 contains 14 residues. The V gene's germline CDR1 is ENHRY and CDR2 SYGVKD. The CDR3, as DNA: TGTGCCATTAGACAGGGGGGGGGTGGCGACGAGCAGTACTTC. This codes for CAIRQGGGGDEQYF.

The rearrangement links TRBV3-1 (or the pseudogene TRBV3-2) to TRBJ1-6, with 9 bases fitting TRBD1. Germline-derived CDR1 and CDR2 are LGHDT and YNNKEL (reference sequence). The V gene end was trimmed by 6 bases and the J gene end by 7 bases; junction bases not matched to a gene: 4. The CDR3 has 14 amino acids. Written as DNA, the CDR3 is TGTGCCAGCAGTCCGGGACAGGGCAATTCACCCCTCCACTTT. Residues: CASSPGQGNSPLHF.

The rearrangement links TRBV28 to TRBJ2-3, with 11 bases that match TRBD2. This CDR3 spans 17 amino acids. CDR1 is MDHEN and CDR2 is SYDVKM in the germline V gene. V shed 6 bases and J 0 bases; nucleotides not matched to a gene: 8. CDR3 nucleotides: TGTGCCAGCAGCCTGGGGACTAGCGGAACTAGCACAGATACGCAGTATTTT. It is translated as CASSLGTSGTSTDTQYF.

J is TRBJ1-6 and V is TRBV7-8; perhaps TRBD1 as D (6 bases). V was trimmed by 1 base and J by 9 bases, leaving 16 bases between them. The CDR3 loop spans 16 amino acids. Per germline, CDR1 SGHVS and CDR2 FQNEAQ. The CDR3 nucleotides are TGTGCCAGCAGCTTAGTGGGGGCGCCTTTTTTTTCACCCCTCCACTTT. Residues: CASSLVGAPFFSPLHF.

The chain couples TRBV9 to TRBJ2-5, with TRBD2 identical over 15 bases. After removal of 3 bases from V and 5 bases from J, the junction contained 5 bases not matched to a gene. The CDR3 loop spans 16 amino acids. Per the germline V gene, CDR1 is SGDLS and CDR2 is YYNGEE. The CDR3 DNA sequence: TGTGCCAGCAGCGCCGGGACTAGCGGGGGGTTGGAGACCCAGTACTTC. As protein: CASSAGTSGGLETQYF.

CDR3 bases: TGTGCCAGCACCTCCGGACAGGTACCCTTGAAAGGCTACACCTTC. The encoded protein is CASTSGQVPLKGYTF. The chain has TRBV6-5 and TRBJ1-2; TRBD1 matches at 7 bases. The CDR3 totals 15 residues. Losses at the gene ends were 7 bases for V and 8 bases for J; bases not matched to a gene: 16. CDR1 and CDR2 from the germline V gene are MNHEY and SVGAGI.

V is TRBV3-1 (or the pseudogene TRBV3-2) and J is TRBJ1-3, with 9 bases lining up with TRBD1. Per the germline V gene, CDR1 is LGHDT and CDR2 is YNNKEL (reference sequence). The trim removed 4 bases at V and 4 bases at J, leaving 5 bases unmatched. The CDR3 spans 15 residues. The CDR3 DNA follows: TGTGCCAGCAGCCCACGGACAGGGGAGGGAAACACCATATATTTT. This translates into CASSPRTGEGNTIYF.

V gene TRBV5-4 combines with J gene TRBJ2-2; TRBD2 matches 7 bases. Germline V gene sequence: CDR1 SGHNT, CDR2 YYREEE (reference sequence). This CDR3 has 15 residues. The V gene end was trimmed by 8 bases and the J gene end by 3 bases; junction bases not matched to a gene: 10. The CDR3 reads CASALSGAYTGELFF. The CDR3 DNA sequence: TGTGCCAGTGCTCTAAGCGGGGCTTACACCGGGGAGCTGTTTTTT.

This clone appeared once. The chain is built from TRBV5-1 and TRBJ2-7, with D possibly TRBD1 on 7 matching bases. This CDR3 has 13 amino acids. Germline CDR1 and CDR2: SGHRS and YFSETQ. V lost 0 bases and J lost 6, with 10 bases in between. The chain's CDR3 is CASSLGQGGEQYF. DNA for the CDR3: TGCGCCAGCAGCTTGGGGCAGGGGGGCGAGCAGTACTTC.

The CDR3 region is CAWSVTGESAFF. The CDR3 bases are TGTGCCTGGAGTGTAACAGGGGAAAGTGCTTTCTTT. The chain is built from TRBV30 and TRBJ1-1; 7 bases map to TRBD1. Germline V lookup: CDR1 GTSNPN, CDR2 SVGIG (reference sequence). The CDR3 consists of 12 residues. V lost 0 bases and J lost 11; bases outside the gene matches: 6.